The 32 T cell receptor beta chains listed next were all sequenced from one sample in a study of cytomegalovirus exposure and HLA in healthy donors. Researchers ran the PCR with 60 Vbeta and 13 Jbeta primers. Clones were read by immunoSEQ multiplex PCR, and TCRdb kept only the in-frame ones, dropping some. This table holds roughly 130,000 clones, about 70% found once. The material sequenced was PBMCs. The receptors originated from a woman in her thirties or forties in good health and CMV-seropositive.

Details on this clone: A read error may produce the germline difference seen at one junction end. Other DNA sequences in the same sample also yield this CDR3. V gene TRBV12-5 combines with J gene TRBJ2-2; TRBD1 matches 9 bases. CDR1 is LGHNT and CDR2 is FRNRAP in the germline V gene. The CDR3 sequence is 15 residues long. The CDR3 spells CASGRQGANTGELFF. The CDR3 bases are TGTGCCAGTGGGCGACAGGGGGCGAACACCGGGGAGCTGTTTTTT.

This clone was counted between two and nine times. V is TRBV19 and J is TRBJ1-1; 7 positions agree with TRBD1. The CDR3 is 13 amino acids. In germline, CDR1 is LNHDA, CDR2 SQIVND (reference sequence). J was trimmed by 6 bases and V by 5 bases; bases with no gene match: 6. CDR3 in amino acids: CASSEQGSAEAFF. The CDR3 DNA is TGTGCCAGTAGTGAACAGGGGAGCGCTGAAGCTTTCTTT.

The sample holds a few counts of this clone. J is TRBJ2-2 and V is TRBV9; D gene ambiguous. The length of the CDR3 is 14 residues. The germline V gene encodes CDR1 SGDLS and CDR2 YYNGEE. Trimming cost V 6 bases and J 0 bases, with 9 bases left between them. CDR3 sequence reads: CASKGDANTGELFF. As DNA, the CDR3 is TGTGCCAGCAAAGGAGACGCGAACACCGGGGAGCTGTTTTTT.

The V and J genes are TRBV5-5 and TRBJ2-7, with a possible D match to TRBD1 (6 bases). Germline V gene data show CDR1 as SGHKS and CDR2 as YYEKEE (reference sequence). This CDR3 region has 15 residues. With 4 bases removed from V and 4 bases from J, the gap between germline ends came to 18 bases. The CDR3 protein is CASSATRGQTYEQYF. The CDR3, as DNA: TGTGCCAGCAGCGCAACGCGCGGACAGACGTACGAGCAGTACTTC.

The genes are TRBV5-1 and TRBJ2-3; D perhaps matches TRBD2 (5 bases). V was cut by 4 bases and J by 3 bases, with 24 bases left in between. Germline V CDR1 and CDR2: SGHRS, YFSETQ. This CDR3 has 18 residues. CDR3 sequence: CASSPGRDDRRQTDTQYF. The CDR3 DNA is TGCGCCAGCAGCCCTGGTCGGGATGACCGACGCCAGACAGATACGCAGTATTTT.

The V and J genes are TRBV6-4 and TRBJ2-7, with 7 bases identical to TRBD2. The CDR3 loop spans 15 amino acids. Germline CDR1 is MRHNA and CDR2 is SNTAGT. V trimming: 5 bases; J trimming: 3 bases; junction bases outside the gene matches: 10. The CDR3 here is CASSPGGSGIYEQYF. For the CDR3, the DNA is TGTGCCAGCAGTCCCGGGGGGTCCGGGATCTACGAGCAGTACTTC.

This chain uses TRBV5-1 with TRBJ1-2; D not certain. Germline assignment: CDR1 SGHRS and CDR2 YFSETQ. Trimming shortened V by 4 bases and J by 8 bases, and 18 bases separated the two germline ends. The CDR3 contains 14 residues. CDR3 sequence reads: CASSMVSQREGYTF. DNA of the CDR3: TGCGCCAGCAGCATGGTATCCCAGCGAGAGGGCTACACCTTC.

This chain connects TRBV5-4 to TRBJ2-1; 10 nucleotides line up with TRBD2. V gave up 6 bases and J gave up 4 bases; unmatched junction bases: 4. The germline V gene has CDR1 SGHNT and CDR2 YYREEE (reference sequence). The length of the CDR3 is 14 residues. The CDR3 spells CASTLAGGYNEQFF. CDR3 DNA sequence: TGTGCCAGCACTTTAGCGGGGGGTTACAATGAGCAGTTCTTC.

This chain uses TRBV28 with TRBJ1-6; 7 bases are shared with TRBD1. This CDR3 is 14 amino acids long. Germline CDR1 is MDHEN and CDR2 is SYDVKM. J lost 10 bases, V lost 5 bases, and 8 bases had no gene match. The CDR3 nucleotides are TGTGCCAGCAGTCAGACAGGGTTTGGATCACCCCTCCACTTT. This sequence encodes CASSQTGFGSPLHF.

The chain is built from TRBV4-2 and TRBJ2-3, with 12 bases matching TRBD2. The CDR3 length is 19 residues. Germline V CDR1 and CDR2: LGHNA, YNFKEQ. V was clipped by 1 base and J by 2 bases; unmatched bases: 10. The CDR3 nucleotides are TGTGCCAGCAGCCAAGGGGCCGGAGGACTAGCGGGAAACACAGATACGCAGTATTTT. This sequence encodes CASSQGAGGLAGNTDTQYF.

CDR3 coding DNA: TGTGCCAGTAGTATAGATAAGACAGGAGAGAACACCGGGGAGCTGTTTTTT. Its protein product is CASSIDKTGENTGELFF. J is TRBJ2-2 and V is TRBV19; the D gene is possibly TRBD1 (6 bases). The CDR3 consists of 17 residues. Per germline, CDR1 LNHDA and CDR2 SQIVND (reference sequence). V lost 0 bases to trimming and J lost 1 base, with 12 bases between them. The whole variable domain, remainder taken from reference TRBV19 and TRBJ2-2, is DGGITQSPKYLFRKEGQNVTLSCEQNLNHDAMYWYRQDPGQGLRLIYYSQIVNDFQKGDIAEGYSVSREKKESFPLTVTSAQKNPTAFYLCASSIDKTGENTGELFFGEGSRLTVL.

V is TRBV2 and J is TRBJ2-1, with TRBD1 matching over 8 bases. Germline CDR1 and CDR2: SNHLY and FYNNEI. The trim removed 2 bases at V and 8 bases at J, leaving 8 bases unmatched. This CDR3 region has 15 residues. CDR3 in amino acids: CASSEQGTGGHEQFF. For the CDR3, the DNA is TGTGCCAGCAGTGAACAGGGGACAGGTGGGCATGAGCAGTTCTTC.

The table lists this clone with a count of one. The chain has TRBV7-9 and TRBJ2-6, with TRBD1 identical over 9 bases. Germline-derived CDR1 and CDR2 are SEHNR and FQNEAQ (reference sequence). The CDR3 has 18 amino acids. Germline trimming cut 2 bases from V and 0 bases from J; bases unmatched to any gene: 5. CDR3 protein: CASSLLGTGHSGANVLTF. DNA of the CDR3: TGTGCCAGCAGCTTACTGGGGACAGGGCACTCTGGGGCCAACGTCCTGACTTTC.

As concerns this clone: Other nucleotide sequences from this sample produce the same CDR3. The chain has TRBV7-9 and TRBJ1-1; TRBD1 might be the D (6 bases). V was clipped by 1 base and J by 0 bases, with 6 bases between them. This CDR3 is built from 14 residues. CDR1 is SEHNR, CDR2 FQNEAQ, per germline (reference sequence). CDR3 in amino acids: CASSLGGLNTEAFF. The DNA of the CDR3 is TGTGCCAGCAGCTTAGGGGGGCTGAACACTGAAGCTTTCTTT.

The table lists this clone with a count of one. The V gene is TRBV5-1, the J gene TRBJ2-5; D is unclear. The last part of the DNA fits TRBJ2-7 better; the J call may be wrong. CDR1 is SGHRS and CDR2 is YFSETQ in the germline V gene. This CDR3 is 13 amino acids long. The CDR3 region is CASSLGGGYEQYF. The CDR3 DNA is TGCGCCAGCAGCTTGGGCGGTGGTTACGAGCAGTACTTC.

The J gene is TRBJ2-1, the V gene TRBV7-3, with 9 bases that match TRBD1. The CDR3 sequence is 15 residues long. J gave up 3 bases and V 5 bases, and 5 bases lay outside the gene matches. Germline CDR1 SGHTA, CDR2 FQGTGA. The CDR3 coding sequence is TGTGCCAGCAGCCCCCGGGACAGGGACTACAATGAGCAGTTCTTC. Its protein product is CASSPRDRDYNEQFF.

This chain joins TRBV7-3 and TRBJ2-5; D might be TRBD2 (5 bases). This CDR3 comprises 15 residues. The V end was cut by 1 base, the J end by 5 bases, with 14 bases between. CDR1 SGHTA and CDR2 FQGTGA come from the germline V gene. The CDR3 nucleotides read TGTGCCAGCAGCTTAATGGGTACTCGAGGGGAGACCCAGTACTTC. Translation gives CASSLMGTRGETQYF.

Details on this clone: The same CDR3 can be traced to other DNA sequences in this sample. This chain uses TRBV5-4 with TRBJ2-1, with 10 bases aligning to TRBD2. V lost 5 bases and J lost 6; bases outside the gene matches: 8. The CDR3 has 15 residues. Germline V lookup: CDR1 SGHNT, CDR2 YYREEE (reference sequence). The CDR3 reads CASRKAGGSPNEQFF. CDR3 in DNA: TGTGCCAGCAGGAAAGCGGGGGGGTCTCCCAATGAGCAGTTCTTC.

The count of this clone is one. The rearrangement joins TRBV2 to TRBJ1-1, with 7 bases that match TRBD1. V lost 5 bases to trimming and J lost 1 base; unmatched junction nucleotides: 4. CDR1 is SNHLY, CDR2 FYNNEI, per germline. This CDR3 contains 14 residues. The CDR3 spells CASSPGTENTEAFF. CDR3 sequence (DNA): TGTGCCAGCAGTCCCGGGACAGAGAACACTGAAGCTTTCTTT.

CDR3 loop: CASNGQGAQEQYF. CDR3 in DNA: TGCGCCAGCAACGGACAGGGGGCGCAGGAGCAGTACTTC. The chain couples TRBV5-1 to TRBJ2-7, with 11 bases matching TRBD1. Germline V gives CDR1 SGHRS, CDR2 YFSETQ. V was pared by 6 bases and J by 7 bases, with 6 bases of the junction left unmatched. The CDR3 totals 13 residues.

This clone was counted a few times. The chain couples TRBV5-4 to TRBJ1-4, with TRBD1 matching over 11 bases. CDR3 length: 16 residues. The germline CDR1 and CDR2 sequences are SGHNT and YYREEE (reference sequence). With 2 bases clipped from V and 8 bases from J, the junction kept 8 bases outside the gene matches. CDR3 loop: CASSFSPGQGAEKLFF. The CDR3, as DNA: TGTGCCAGCAGCTTTAGCCCCGGACAGGGGGCAGAAAAACTGTTTTTT.

The genes are TRBV6-5 and TRBJ1-5; D perhaps matches TRBD1 (6 bases). From germline, CDR1 is MNHEY and CDR2 SVGAGI. The CDR3 is 15 amino acids. V gave up 6 bases and J gave up 5 bases, with 17 bases separating them. The CDR3 DNA is TGTGCCAGCAGACTCGGACAGTCCTTTCATCAGCCCCAGCATTTT. It translates to CASRLGQSFHQPQHF.

This chain uses TRBV7-2 with TRBJ2-6; D is uncertain. This CDR3 comprises 15 residues. Germline CDR1 reads SGHTA; CDR2 reads FQGNSA. Trimming removed 1 base from V and 4 bases from J, with 8 bases in between. This CDR3 reads CASSLGGHGANVLTF. The CDR3 DNA sequence: TGTGCCAGCAGCTTAGGAGGCCACGGGGCCAACGTCCTGACTTTC. Full variable domain (missing parts from reference TRBV7-2 and TRBJ2-6): GAGVSQSPSNKVTEKGKDVELRCDPISGHTALYWYRQSLGQGLEFLIYFQGNSAPDKSGLPSDRFSAERTGGSVSTLTIQRTQQEDSAVYLCASSLGGHGANVLTFGAGSRLTVL.

V usage is TRBV15 and J usage is TRBJ2-5, with 9 bases that match TRBD1. Germline trimming cut 1 base from V and 5 bases from J; bases unmatched to any gene: 2. The CDR3 covers 14 residues. CDR1 LNHNV and CDR2 YYDKDF come from the germline V gene (reference sequence). The CDR3 here is CATSRGTGVETQYF. The CDR3 nucleotides read TGTGCCACCAGCAGAGGGACAGGGGTTGAGACCCAGTACTTC.

This clone was detected only once. The rearrangement joins TRBV6-1 to TRBJ2-3; 8 bases match TRBD1. The V and J ends lost 0 bases and 14 bases, in that order; junction bases with no gene match: 10. Germline loops: CDR1 MNHNS, CDR2 SASEGT. The CDR3 has 14 amino acids. CDR3 residues: CASSEAGTGHPPYF. DNA for the CDR3: TGTGCCAGCAGTGAAGCCGGGACAGGCCACCCTCCGTATTTT.

The gene calls are TRBV6-5 and TRBJ2-3; no clear D gene. Trimming shortened V by 2 bases and J by 2 bases, and 8 bases separated the two germline ends. This CDR3 region has 14 residues. Per the germline V gene, CDR1 is MNHEY and CDR2 is SVGAGI. The CDR3 here is CASSYRFPTDTQYF. The CDR3 DNA sequence: TGTGCCAGCAGTTACCGGTTTCCCACAGATACGCAGTATTTT.

The chain joins TRBV2 to TRBJ2-7, with no clear D. The V and J ends lost 4 bases and 2 bases respectively, with 15 bases between them. The germline gives CDR1 SNHLY, CDR2 FYNNEI. This CDR3 comprises 15 residues. CDR3 sequence reads: CASSVAGSSTYEQYF. CDR3 coding DNA: TGTGCCAGCAGTGTTGCAGGTTCTTCCACCTACGAGCAGTACTTC.

This clone came up once. The chain recombines TRBV29-1 with TRBJ2-3; weak D call: TRBD2 (6 bases). The germline V and J ends were trimmed by 1 base and 1 base, with 15 bases remaining between them. The CDR3 runs 16 residues. Looked up from germline, CDR1 is SQVTM and CDR2 is ANQGSEA. In DNA, the CDR3 is TGCAGCGTTGAAGGGTGGTACGGGAGAGGCACAGATACGCAGTATTTT. Translated: CSVEGWYGRGTDTQYF.

The chain has TRBV10-3 and TRBJ2-3; 9 nucleotides agree with TRBD2. From germline, CDR1 is ENHRY and CDR2 SYGVKD. With V trimmed by 4 bases and J by 1 base, 3 bases remained unmatched. This CDR3 region has 15 residues. This chain's CDR3 is CAISGERGGTDTQYF. CDR3 nucleotides: TGTGCCATCAGTGGGGAGCGGGGGGGCACAGATACGCAGTATTTT.

The chain links TRBV9 to TRBJ1-2; TRBD1 is a possible D gene (6 bases). The germline CDR1 and CDR2 sequences are SGDLS and YYNGEE. The CDR3 is made up of 13 amino acids. Trimming stripped 6 bases from V and 6 bases from J, with 15 bases between. CDR3 DNA: TGTGCCAGCAATCCACAGGGTCAAGATGGCTACACCTTC. This codes for CASNPQGQDGYTF.

A few counts support this clone. The V gene is TRBV5-6, the J gene TRBJ1-5, with D possibly matching TRBD1 (5 bases). The germline V gene encodes CDR1 SGHDT and CDR2 YYEEEE. Trimming stripped 1 base from V and 2 bases from J, with 13 bases between. CDR3 length: 16 residues. CDR3: CASSLFRAGGNQPQHF. CDR3 in DNA: TGTGCCAGCAGCTTGTTCAGGGCTGGGGGCAATCAGCCCCAGCATTTT.

The chain couples TRBV29-1 to TRBJ2-6, with 11 nucleotides matching TRBD1. After removal of 5 bases from V and 0 bases from J, the junction contained 6 bases not matched to a gene. CDR3 length: 17 residues. The germline V gene has CDR1 SQVTM and CDR2 ANQGSEA. The chain's CDR3 is CSVPDRGRGSGANVLTF. DNA for the CDR3: TGCAGCGTTCCGGACAGGGGGCGGGGCTCTGGGGCCAACGTCCTGACTTTC.